One sample yielded the 4 T cell receptor beta chains listed below, sequenced in a study of T cells after yellow fever vaccination. TCRdb re-derived calls from the 5' RACE reads in MiXCR, one entry per CDR3 protein. The repertoire includes 150,000 to 200,000 distinct CDR3 sequences, 7% to 10% of them detected once, and approximately 35% sits in the top ten. The sequenced sample was CD8+ T cells sorted from PBMCs, obtained 45 days after the yellow fever booster vaccination. These receptor sequences come from a man aged 18-30 years who received the YFV17D yellow fever vaccine.

V is TRBV2 and J is TRBJ2-7; tentatively, D is TRBD2 (6 bases). Germline V lookup: CDR1 SNHLY, CDR2 FYNNEI. CDR3 length: 12 amino acids. The V end lost 6 bases, the J end lost 7 bases, and 13 bases lay between the germline ends. The DNA for the CDR3 is TGTGCCAGCAGGGAGGGGATGGGGGAGCAGTACGTC. Translating it yields CASREGMGEQYV.

The rearrangement links TRBV2 to TRBJ2-5; weak D call: TRBD2 (6 bases). The CDR3 has 16 residues. Trimming took off 0 bases at V and 4 bases at J, with 15 bases between the two ends. Germline lookup yields CDR1 SNHLY and CDR2 FYNNEI. The CDR3 sequence is CASSEAGVAGLETQYF. DNA of the CDR3: TGTGCCAGCAGTGAAGCAGGTGTCGCGGGGTTAGAGACCCAGTACTTC.

This clonotype occurred a few times. DNA for the CDR3: TGTGCCAGCAGCACTCGACAGACTAGCACAGATACGCAGTATTTT. It encodes CASSTRQTSTDTQYF. The V call is TRBV7-9, the J call TRBJ2-3, with a weak D call TRBD1 (5 bases). Germline assignment: CDR1 SEHNR and CDR2 FQNEAQ (reference sequence). The CDR3 has 15 amino acids. V shed 5 bases and J shed 0 bases, with 12 bases lying between them. Supplemented by reference TRBV7-9 and TRBJ2-3, the full variable domain reads DTGVSQNPRHKITKRGQNVTFRCDPISEHNRLYWYRQTLGQGPEFLTYFQNEAQLEKSRLLSDRFSAERPKGSFSTLEIQRTEQGDSAMYLCASSTRQTSTDTQYFGPGTRLTVL.

The rearrangement joins TRBV6-5 to TRBJ2-7, with 7 bases aligning to TRBD1. The V gene's germline CDR1 is MNHEY and CDR2 SVGAGI. The V and J ends lost 7 bases and 4 bases, in that order; junction bases with no gene match: 7. This CDR3 contains 13 residues. The CDR3 loop reads CASTSTGIYEQYF. The CDR3 region has the DNA TGTGCCAGCACCTCGACAGGGATATACGAGCAGTACTTC.